This T cell receptor (beta chain) is drawn from a study of blood T cell repertoires in COVID-19. Study summary: Samples came from the United States, Italy and Spain, spanning acute and convalescent COVID-19. In each case, the material was cDNA or gDNA derived from T cells, B-cell-depleted T cells, or PBMCs.

The CDR3 extends over 15 amino acids. Trimming took 5 bases from V and 4 from J; bases not matched to a gene: 5. The V gene's germline CDR1 is MNHEY and CDR2 SVGAGI. The authors' processing: Nucleated cell counts were estimated from reference gene primer amplification. This table comes from immunoSEQ multiplex PCR, and its TCRdb copy is limited to in-frame clones, with some not included. Clonal size and the V and J genes are those of that table, whereas D and trimming came from the DNA. The repertoire consists of over 250,000 clones, with approximately 89% occurring once and the leading ten covering approximately 2.2%.

The sequenced sample consisted of peripheral blood. The receptor was isolated from a woman aged 50 to 60 with acute or convalescent COVID-19. The V gene is TRBV6-5, the J gene TRBJ2-1; 10 bases fit TRBD1. In DNA form, the CDR3 reads TGTGCCAGCAGTACGGGACAGGGGAGATACAATGAGCAGTTCTTC. This gives the protein CASSTGQGRYNEQFF.